Each of the 9 T cell receptor beta chains below was sequenced from the same sample in a study of T cell responses to AZD1222 COVID-19 vaccine. TCRdb's table, derived via immunoSEQ multiplex PCR, lists solely in-frame clones and lacks some. The sample carries more than 95,000 clones, approximately 92% recorded once. Sequencing used peripheral blood, obtained 28 days after the second AZD1222 dose. All receptors come from an adult who received the AZD1222 COVID-19 vaccine.

V and J are TRBV11-2 and TRBJ2-3; D is tentatively TRBD1 or TRBD2 (6 bases each). Germline CDR1 reads SGHAT; CDR2 reads FQNNGV. The V end lost 2 bases, the J end lost 3 bases, and 9 bases lay between the germline ends. The CDR3 spans 14 residues. CDR3 amino acids: CASSLTGRTDTQYF. As DNA, the CDR3 is TGTGCCAGCAGCTTAACAGGGAGGACAGATACGCAGTATTTT. The full variable domain, rest sourced from reference TRBV11-2 and TRBJ2-3, is EAGVAQSPRYKIIEKRQSVAFWCNPISGHATLYWYQQILGQGPKLLIQFQNNGVVDDSQLPKDRFSAERLKGVDSTLKIQPAKLEDSAVYLCASSLTGRTDTQYFGPGTRLTVL.

V and J are TRBV9 and TRBJ2-2; 9 nucleotides line up with TRBD2. V lost 0 bases and J lost 5; bases outside the gene matches: 5. CDR3 length: 16 amino acids. Germline CDR1 SGDLS, CDR2 YYNGEE. DNA of the CDR3: TGTGCCAGCAGCGTAGATCTAGCGGGAATAACCGGGGAGCTGTTTTTT. This translates into CASSVDLAGITGELFF.

The gene calls are TRBV28 and TRBJ1-2; D gene ambiguous. The V gene lost 5 bases and the J gene lost 5 bases, with 12 bases spanning the gap. The CDR3 totals 13 residues. Germline assignment: CDR1 MDHEN and CDR2 SYDVKM. CDR3 amino acids: CASSPPSRYGYTF. As DNA, the CDR3 is TGTGCCAGCAGTCCCCCTTCCCGGTATGGCTACACCTTC.

This chain connects TRBV27 to TRBJ2-5; D may be TRBD1 (5 bases). Trimming left V 2 bases short and J 3 bases short, with 10 bases between. Germline CDR1 reads MNHEY; CDR2 reads SMNVEV (reference sequence). The CDR3 extends over 14 amino acids. The CDR3 spells CASSLQQVKETQYF. CDR3 DNA: TGTGCCAGCAGTTTACAACAGGTAAAAGAGACCCAGTACTTC.

The chain recombines TRBV23-1 with TRBJ1-1; no reliable D call. TRBV23-1 belongs to the ORF category, with a function that is uncertain. This CDR3 has 12 residues. Trimming stripped 2 bases from V and 7 bases from J, with 8 bases between. The CDR3 bases are TGCGCCAGCAGTCAAAATACGAGTGAAGCTTTCTTT. This sequence encodes CASSQNTSEAFF.

The rearrangement uses TRBV23-1 and TRBJ2-7; 10 nucleotides line up with TRBD1. TRBV23-1 qualifies as an ORF whose function is uncertain. The CDR3 loop spans 17 amino acids. V lost 2 bases, J lost 5 bases, and 12 bases stayed unmatched. CDR3 amino acids: CASSQPSGQGRRDEQYF. In DNA form, the CDR3 reads TGCGCCAGCAGTCAACCCTCGGGACAGGGGAGGAGAGACGAGCAGTACTTC.

This sequence joins TRBV7-9 and TRBJ2-7; TRBD2 aligns across 9 bases. Per the germline V gene, CDR1 is SEHNR and CDR2 is FQNEAQ (reference sequence). This CDR3 spans 13 amino acids. V trimming: 5 bases; J trimming: 3 bases; junction bases outside the gene matches: 2. The CDR3 DNA reads as TGTGCCAGCAGCAAGACTAGCGGCTACGAGCAGTACTTC. It encodes CASSKTSGYEQYF.

The J gene is TRBJ1-3, the V gene TRBV7-2, with 8 bases that match TRBD1. The CDR3 runs 16 residues. The V and J ends lost 5 bases and 11 bases, in that order; junction bases with no gene match: 17. Germline assignment: CDR1 SGHTA and CDR2 FQGNSA. The CDR3 coding sequence is TGTGCCAGCAGCAGAGACAGGGGCCGCCTGGGTTACCCCATATATTTT. Protein: CASSRDRGRLGYPIYF. Full variable domain (remainder filled in from reference TRBV7-2 and TRBJ1-3): GAGVSQSPSNKVTEKGKDVELRCDPISGHTALYWYRQSLGQGLEFLIYFQGNSAPDKSGLPSDRFSAERTGGSVSTLTIQRTQQEDSAVYLCASSRDRGRLGYPIYFGEGSWLTVV.

This chain joins TRBV9 and TRBJ1-6, with 12 nucleotides matching TRBD1. The V and J ends lost 6 bases and 5 bases, in that order; junction bases with no gene match: 9. The CDR3 runs 17 residues. Germline lookup yields CDR1 SGDLS and CDR2 YYNGEE. This chain's CDR3 is CASTPGQGAANNSPLHF. The CDR3, as DNA: TGTGCCAGCACCCCGGGACAGGGGGCCGCTAATAATTCACCCCTCCACTTT. Filled out from reference TRBV9 and TRBJ1-6, the complete variable domain reads DSGVTQTPKHLITATGQRVTLRCSPRSGDLSVYWYQQSLDQGLQFLIQYYNGEERAKGNILERFSAQQFPDLHSELNLSSLELGDSALYFCASTPGQGAANNSPLHFGNGTRLTVT.